The 22 T cell receptor beta chains presented below share a single source sample, sequenced in a study of PD-1 blockade in classical Hodgkin lymphoma. Clones were sequenced by immunoSEQ multiplex PCR, and TCRdb holds only the in-frame ones, with some missing. Found here are 40,000 to 45,000 clones, 69% of them singletons; the top ten hold less than 3%. Sample time point: cycle 4 day 1 (C4D1), after more than five weeks of nivolumab. The patients all showed relapse after autologous stem cell transplantation, while their brentuximab vedotin exposure varied. The sequencing used peripheral blood mononuclear cells (PBMCs), collected before the fourth cycle of nivolumab. The source is a human donor with classical Hodgkin lymphoma.

This clone occurred a few times. V gene TRBV18 combines with J gene TRBJ2-5; D gene unclear. V was cut by 8 bases and J by 1 base, with 8 bases left in between. There are 12 residues in the CDR3. Germline V CDR1 and CDR2: KGHSH, LQKENI. CDR3 DNA sequence: TGTGCCAGCCGAGTCCTCCAAGAGACCCAGTACTTC. This translates into CASRVLQETQYF.

This chain joins TRBV19 and TRBJ2-7, with a tentative D call TRBD2 (7 bases). V gave up 4 bases and J gave up 2 bases, with 12 bases separating them. The germline gives CDR1 LNHDA, CDR2 SQIVND (reference sequence). The CDR3 is 14 amino acids. CDR3 DNA sequence: TGTGCCAGTAGTACAAGGGGGGGCACCTACGAGCAGTACTTC. This sequence encodes CASSTRGGTYEQYF.

Only one count was recorded for this clone. The chain has TRBV5-1 and TRBJ2-5, with D maybe TRBD1 (5 bases). The DNA end is more similar to TRBJ2-7, so the J call may be wrong. This CDR3 region has 13 residues. In germline, CDR1 is SGHRS, CDR2 YFSETQ. The CDR3 spells CASTTTDPYEQYF. In nucleotides, the CDR3 is TGCGCCAGCACCACGACAGACCCCTACGAGCAGTACTTC.

The chain has TRBV10-3 and TRBJ1-2; D gene ambiguous. Germline values: CDR1 ENHRY, CDR2 SYGVKD. CDR3 size: 16 residues. The germline V and J ends were trimmed by 0 bases and 0 bases, with 11 bases remaining between them. CDR3 nucleotide sequence: TGTGCCATCAGTGAGTCTGCCATACCATCTAACTATGGCTACACCTTC. It is translated as CAISESAIPSNYGYTF.

The CDR3 region is CAWSLTENYGYTF. The CDR3 coding sequence is TGTGCCTGGAGTTTGACCGAAAACTATGGCTACACCTTC. V gene TRBV30 combines with J gene TRBJ1-2; the D is unclear. The germline CDR1 and CDR2 sequences are GTSNPN and SVGIG (reference sequence). The CDR3 runs to 13 residues. Trimming cost V 2 bases and J 2 bases, with 9 bases left between them.

This clone occurred once. The chain couples TRBV19 to TRBJ2-2, with D hard to call. CDR1 is LNHDA, CDR2 SQIVND, per germline (reference sequence). V was cut by 10 bases and J by 0 bases, with 9 bases left in between. The CDR3 is made up of 13 amino acids. The CDR3 loop reads CAILVANTGELFF. For the CDR3, the DNA is TGTGCCATATTAGTCGCGAACACCGGGGAGCTGTTTTTT. The complete variable domain, with remaining parts taken from reference TRBV19 and TRBJ2-2, reads DGGITQSPKYLFRKEGQNVTLSCEQNLNHDAMYWYRQDPGQGLRLIYYSQIVNDFQKGDIAEGYSVSREKKESFPLTVTSAQKNPTAFYLCAILVANTGELFFGEGSRLTVL.

The J gene is TRBJ2-1, the V gene TRBV19; no clear D gene. CDR3 size: 13 residues. Trimming stripped 0 bases from V and 3 bases from J, with 3 bases between. Germline CDR1 and CDR2: LNHDA and SQIVND (reference sequence). The CDR3 nucleotides are TGTGCCAGTAGTATAGACGTCTACAATGAGCAGTTCTTC. Translation gives CASSIDVYNEQFF.

The CDR3 loop reads CASSVEVGTEGYEQYF. The CDR3 DNA sequence: TGTGCCAGCAGTGTCGAGGTGGGGACAGAGGGTTACGAGCAGTACTTC. The rearrangement links TRBV5-5 to TRBJ2-7; 7 positions match TRBD1. Unmatched junction bases numbered 15, after V lost 5 bases and J lost 4 bases. CDR1 is SGHKS and CDR2 is YYEKEE in the germline V gene (reference sequence). The length of the CDR3 is 16 residues.

This clone came up once. V is TRBV10-3 and J is TRBJ1-1; D is unresolved. The V gene lost 2 bases and the J gene lost 6 bases, with 4 bases spanning the gap. CDR1 and CDR2 from the germline V gene are ENHRY and SYGVKD. The CDR3 is made up of 11 amino acids. CDR3 sequence: CAISEGPEAFF. Written as DNA, the CDR3 is TGTGCCATCAGTGAGGGGCCTGAAGCTTTCTTT.

The rearrangement uses TRBV7-2 and TRBJ2-2; D gene unclear. Germline CDR1 SGHTA, CDR2 FQGNSA. The V end was cut by 1 base, the J end by 4 bases, with 4 bases between. The CDR3 length is 13 residues. CDR3: CASSLGPTGELFF. In DNA form, the CDR3 reads TGTGCCAGCAGCTTAGGTCCCACCGGGGAGCTGTTTTTT.

This clone was seen once. This chain connects TRBV15 to TRBJ1-5; 7 nucleotides match TRBD1. V lost 8 bases and J lost 5; bases outside the gene matches: 9. The CDR3 runs 14 residues. Looked up from germline, CDR1 is LNHNV and CDR2 is YYDKDF (reference sequence). CDR3 residues: CATSSGTEYQPQHF. The CDR3 coding sequence is TGTGCCACCTCTTCCGGGACAGAATATCAGCCCCAGCATTTT.

The chain couples TRBV11-1 to TRBJ2-7; TRBD2 matches at 8 bases. The junction had 7 bases not matched to a gene; V was cut back by 6 bases and J by 6 bases. Germline V lookup: CDR1 SGHAT, CDR2 FQDESV (reference sequence). The CDR3 runs 13 residues. In DNA, the CDR3 is TGTGCCAGCAGACAAGGGACTAGGGGCGAGCAGTACTTC. Its protein product is CASRQGTRGEQYF.

The V and J genes are TRBV6-1 and TRBJ1-5, with D unclear. The germline CDR1 and CDR2 sequences are MNHNS and SASEGT. The CDR3 length is 13 residues. Trimming took 4 bases from V and 0 from J, leaving 4 bases between them. CDR3 in amino acids: CASSVISNQPQHF. The DNA of the CDR3 is TGTGCCAGCAGTGTCATTAGCAATCAGCCCCAGCATTTT.

This clone was seen a few times. The V call is TRBV19, the J call TRBJ1-2, with D hard to call. The germline V gene has CDR1 LNHDA and CDR2 SQIVND (reference sequence). V was shortened by 5 bases and J by 6 bases, with 13 bases between the two germline ends. The length of the CDR3 is 13 residues. The CDR3 DNA is TGTGCCAGTAGTGGCGCCCGTCCGGATGGCTACACCTTC. Its translation: CASSGARPDGYTF.

V is TRBV5-6 and J is TRBJ2-5; D ambiguous. The end of the DNA fits TRBJ2-7 better, so the J call may be wrong. The V gene's germline CDR1 is SGHDT and CDR2 YYEEEE. The CDR3 runs 12 residues. This chain's CDR3 is CASSLGRYEQYF. As DNA, the CDR3 is TGTGCCAGCAGCTTAGGCAGGTACGAGCAGTACTTC.

V and J are TRBV6-6 and TRBJ2-7; D possibly corresponds to TRBD1 (6 bases). Trimming removed 2 bases from V and 3 bases from J, with 14 bases in between. The CDR3 is 15 residues long. Germline V lookup: CDR1 MNHNY, CDR2 SVGAGI (reference sequence). Written as DNA, the CDR3 is TGTGCCAGCAGTTACACAATGACAGGCCGCTACGAGCAGTACTTC. Residues: CASSYTMTGRYEQYF.

The chain employs TRBV2 and TRBJ2-2, with 8 bases identical to TRBD2. The CDR3 contains 16 residues. CDR1 and CDR2 from the germline V gene are SNHLY and FYNNEI. With V trimmed by 7 bases and J by 7 bases, 14 bases remained unmatched. The CDR3 here is CASTDPGGGSDGELFF. The CDR3 DNA sequence: TGTGCCAGCACTGACCCCGGGGGGGGGTCTGACGGGGAGCTGTTTTTT.

This clone is a singleton in its sample. The V and J genes are TRBV7-3 and TRBJ2-5; D ambiguous. Germline V CDR1 and CDR2: SGHTA, FQGTGA. The CDR3 runs to 10 residues. The germline V and J ends were trimmed by 3 bases and 6 bases, with 2 bases remaining between them. The CDR3 sequence: CASSFQTQYF. CDR3 nucleotide sequence: TGTGCCAGCAGCTTCCAGACCCAGTACTTC.

This sequence joins TRBV7-9 and TRBJ2-7, with D possibly matching TRBD1 (5 bases). CDR3 length: 14 residues. Between the trimmed V and J ends, which lost 1 base and 5 bases, there was a span of 12 bases. Germline loops: CDR1 SEHNR, CDR2 FQNEAQ (reference sequence). Here the CDR3 DNA reads TGTGCCAGCAGCTTAGGGGGCAATCTCAACGAGCAGTACTTC. Protein: CASSLGGNLNEQYF.

The CDR3 DNA sequence: TGTGCCAGCAGCGGGGAGCGGGGGAGCTCCTACGAGCAGTACTTC. This codes for CASSGERGSSYEQYF. V gene TRBV7-8 combines with J gene TRBJ2-7, with 8 bases fitting TRBD2. The CDR3 contains 15 residues. From germline, CDR1 is SGHVS and CDR2 FQNEAQ. Trimming removed 5 bases from V and 0 bases from J; junction bases left unmatched: 6.

The chain uses TRBV9 and TRBJ1-4, with 7 nucleotides matching TRBD1. The CDR3 consists of 15 residues. The J segment lost 4 bases and the V segment lost 4 bases, leaving 7 bases of the junction unmatched. Germline-derived CDR1 and CDR2 are SGDLS and YYNGEE. The CDR3 loop reads CASSSRDSHNEKLFF. As DNA, the CDR3 is TGTGCCAGCAGCTCCCGGGACAGCCATAATGAAAAACTGTTTTTT.

V usage is TRBV11-3 and J usage is TRBJ2-3; D unresolved. Germline V lookup: CDR1 SGHNT, CDR2 YENEEA. The ends were cut back, 5 bases at V and 0 bases at J, with 15 bases in the middle. The CDR3 is made up of 16 amino acids. For the CDR3, the DNA is TGTGCCAGCAGCCTAAGGAGAGGAGTTAGCACAGATACGCAGTATTTT. Amino acid sequence: CASSLRRGVSTDTQYF. The complete variable domain, with remaining parts taken from reference TRBV11-3 and TRBJ2-3, reads EAGVVQSPRYKIIEKKQPVAFWCNPISGHNTLYWYLQNLGQGPELLIRYENEEAVDDSQLPKDRFSAERLKGVDSTLKIQPAELGDSAVYLCASSLRRGVSTDTQYFGPGTRLTVL.